This entry describes one T cell receptor beta chain. This specimen belongs to a study of blood T cell repertoires in COVID-19. Germline trimming cut 7 bases from V and 0 bases from J; bases unmatched to any gene: 8. Germline V gene lookup returns CDR1 LNHDA and CDR2 SQIVND (reference sequence). The CDR3 extends over 16 amino acids. Clones were sequenced by immunoSEQ multiplex PCR, and TCRdb holds only the in-frame ones, with some missing. The sample lists some 310,000 clones, around 89% occurring once. J is TRBJ2-2 and V is TRBV19, with 7 nucleotides matching TRBD2. The sequencing input was peripheral blood. This clonotype was obtained from a woman aged 40 to 50 with COVID-19, enrolled during active disease. The CDR3 nucleotides read TGTGCCAGTACTTGGATAGCGGGTGCGAACACCGGGGAGCTGTTTTTT. Translated: CASTWIAGANTGELFF.